The 7 T cell receptor beta chains reported below all come from one sample, sequenced in a study of regulatory T cells in long-lasting Graves disease. Relying on iRepertoire HTBI primers and Arm-PCR of CDR3 regions, the team built TCR beta libraries. TCRdb itself ran the multiplex PCR reads through MiXCR, one entry per CDR3 protein. There are about 440,000 distinct CDR3 sequences in the sample; around 14% occur only once, and about a sixth lies in the top ten. Time point specified: newly diagnosed GD, antithyroid drugs for less than 3 months. Following extraction of RNA from PBMCs, that RNA was used to make the TCR library. These sequences were also reported in another study, on T cells in Graves' hyperthyroidism and ophthalmopathy.

Sequenced material: peripheral blood mononuclear cells (PBMCs), taken at new diagnosis, from a patient treated with antithyroid drugs. The receptors were sampled from a woman aged 25 to 39 with Graves disease.

Turning to this clonotype: This sequence may be a read error, since a much larger clone differs from it by one base. The chain recombines TRBV28 with TRBJ2-7; 7 bases map to TRBD1. Germline V gene lookup returns CDR1 MDHEN and CDR2 SYDVKM. This CDR3 has 13 residues. In DNA form, the CDR3 reads TGTAGCTGGGGCAGGGGGTCCTACAATGAGCAGTACTTC. Protein product: CSWGRGSYNEQYF.

The V gene is TRBV9, the J gene TRBJ1-2; tentative D call: TRBD1 (5 bases). CDR1 and CDR2 from the germline V gene are SGDLS and YYNGEE. This CDR3 is built from 15 residues. The ends were cut back, 0 bases at V and 7 bases at J, with 16 bases in the middle. The CDR3: CASSVDQATGGGYTF. CDR3 in DNA: TGTGCCAGCAGCGTAGACCAGGCCACAGGCGGTGGCTACACCTTC.

This clonotype was found many times. V and J are TRBV24-1 and TRBJ2-7, with a weak D call TRBD1 (6 bases). Trimming removed 5 bases from V and 5 bases from J, with 12 bases in between. Per the germline V gene, CDR1 is KGHDR and CDR2 is SFDVKD. CDR3 length: 13 amino acids. The CDR3: CATSGEGTNEQYF. CDR3 in DNA: TGTGCCACCAGTGGCGAGGGGACAAACGAGCAGTACTTC.

The sample holds a few counts of this clonotype. The chain links TRBV29-1 to TRBJ1-1; D remains ambiguous. Germline V gene lookup returns CDR1 SQVTM and CDR2 ANQGSEA. V was shortened by 4 bases and J by 8 bases, with 5 bases between the two germline ends. This CDR3 region has 9 residues. CDR3 amino acids: CSVGAEAFF. In DNA form, the CDR3 reads TGCAGCGTTGGGGCAGAAGCTTTCTTT.

This clonotype has ten or more counts. The chain combines TRBV2 with TRBJ1-2; 10 bases are shared with TRBD1. V shed 8 bases, J shed 0 bases, and the junction held 12 bases outside the gene matches. Germline values: CDR1 SNHLY, CDR2 FYNNEI. The CDR3 length is 17 residues. In DNA form, the CDR3 reads TGTGCCAGCTTCAAAAAGAGTGGACAGGGGGCTAACTATGGCTACACCTTC. Its translation is CASFKKSGQGANYGYTF.

This clonotype was found many times. The chain has TRBV2 and TRBJ2-7; 12 nucleotides agree with TRBD1. The CDR3 loop spans 15 amino acids. V gave up 4 bases and J gave up 6 bases; unmatched junction bases: 7. The germline CDR1 and CDR2 sequences are SNHLY and FYNNEI. CDR3 sequence: CASSGRDRGLSEQYF. The CDR3 nucleotides are TGTGCCAGCAGTGGAAGGGACAGGGGGCTCAGCGAGCAGTACTTC.

In its sample, this clonotype was seen many times. This chain connects TRBV20-1 to TRBJ2-1, with TRBD1 matching 10 bases. The germline V gene encodes CDR1 DFQATT and CDR2 SNEGSKA (reference sequence). This CDR3 is 12 amino acids long. Here the CDR3 DNA reads TGCAGCTGGGACAGGGGATCAAATGAGCAGTTCTTC. Protein sequence: CSWDRGSNEQFF.